A single T cell receptor beta chain is shown here with its context. As yet, its antigen is unknown. This sample is drawn from a study of shared clonotypes between healthy human individuals. Study as a whole: A couple of women and three men aged 18 to 49 made up the donors. CD4 naive cells filled three plates per donor, CD4 memory three, CD8 naive two and CD8 memory one. Study-wide points: Naive subsets tended to show greater estimated richness than memory subsets.

The CDR3 extends over 13 amino acids. Germline CDR1 and CDR2: SQVTM and ANQGSEA. The V and J ends lost 7 bases and 2 bases respectively, with 12 bases between them. Once extracted for a subset, genomic DNA was divided evenly among several immunoSEQ plates. Some clones are missing from TCRdb's copy, which holds only in-frame ones; the method was immunoSEQ multiplex PCR. This sample has over a million clones; around 95% occur once, and the top ten carry approximately 1.1%. The sample was naive CD4+ T cells sorted from blood. The subset here: CD45RA+ positively selected. This TCR came from a young man in good health. The chain joins TRBV29-1 to TRBJ2-1, with D uncertain. CDR3 DNA sequence: TGCAGCGCTACAAGGGATCCCTACAATGAGCAGTTCTTC. Its protein product is CSATRDPYNEQFF.